This T cell receptor (beta chain) was observed in a study of regulatory T cells in long-lasting Graves disease. The time point is: newly diagnosed GD, antithyroid drugs for less than 3 months. Scientists built the TCR library using RNA that was extracted from PBMCs. Roughly 9 milliliters of peripheral blood were taken and placed in EDTA tubes. The CDR3 contains 15 residues. Trimming left V 3 bases short and J 3 bases short, with 13 bases between. Germline lookup yields CDR1 SGHAT and CDR2 FQNNGV. The study's findings and limits: Persistent disease preferred TRBV28, TRBJ1-2 and TRBJ2-5.

As concerns this clonotype: What it binds is not known.

Both iRepertoire HTBI primers and Arm-PCR of CDR3 regions were used to build the TCR beta libraries. In the original workflow: Overall, samples carried some 67 TRBV and more than 13 TRBJ segments. Each CDR3 protein gets one entry after TCRdb re-called the multiplex PCR reads with MiXCR. The authors' filters were not applied to this entry. Of 350,000 to 550,000 distinct CDR3 sequences listed, approximately 16% are singletons. These records were also assigned to another study, of T cells in Graves' hyperthyroidism and ophthalmopathy.

The sample here was peripheral blood mononuclear cells (PBMCs), taken at new diagnosis, from a patient treated with antithyroid drugs. The TCR was taken from a young woman with Graves disease. The chain links TRBV11-2 to TRBJ2-3; weak D call: TRBD2 (6 bases). CDR3 loop: CASSLERTKTDTQYF. CDR3 in DNA: TGTGCCAGCAGCTTGGAAAGGACTAAGACAGATACGCAGTATTTT. Complete variable domain (other parts from reference TRBV11-2 and TRBJ2-3): EAGVAQSPRYKIIEKRQSVAFWCNPISGHATLYWYQQILGQGPKLLIQFQNNGVVDDSQLPKDRFSAERLKGVDSTLKIQPAKLEDSAVYLCASSLERTKTDTQYFGPGTRLTVL.